The rows below give T cell receptor beta chains drawn from one sample of a study of cytomegalovirus exposure and HLA in healthy donors. Clones were read by immunoSEQ multiplex PCR, and TCRdb kept only the in-frame ones, dropping some. The sample contains around 230,000 clones, about 80% of which appear only once. Input material: PBMCs. These receptors were obtained from a male donor in good health and CMV-seronegative. Both conserved end residues are trimmed from each CDR3. D genes are given only for firm matches.

J,D,V,CDR3
TRBJ2-3,TRBD2,TRBV7-9,ASSEPPSSGRNQDTQY
TRBJ1-4,TRBD1,TRBV28,ASRGGLSNEKLF
TRBJ1-4,.,TRBV6-5,ASSFGGSGEKLF
TRBJ1-5,.,TRBV5-6,ASSLAGQPQH
TRBJ2-1,TRBD2,TRBV27,ASRGSSGSSYNEQF
TRBJ1-5,TRBD1,TRBV5-6,ASSSPKDRESNQPQH
TRBJ1-1,.,TRBV9,ASSVVEGTEAF
TRBJ1-2,.,TRBV27,ASSSPGGWYYGYT
.,.,TRBV28,ASSLLSASLSYEQY
TRBJ1-1,.,TRBV7-6,ASSLAGVGNTEAF
TRBJ1-5,.,TRBV11-2,ASSPEPGGPHQPQH
TRBJ1-2,.,TRBV18,ASSLRKGNNYGYT
TRBJ2-7,.,TRBV5-4,ASSPGGRGPYEQY
TRBJ1-3,TRBD1,TRBV7-9,ASTDRGSGGNTIY
TRBJ2-5,TRBD1,TRBV5-1,ASSVRGRETQY
TRBJ2-6,.,TRBV5-1,ASSLMGASGANVLT
TRBJ2-7,.,TRBV4-1,ASSQRTRTVTYEQY
TRBJ1-2,.,TRBV9,ASSVGAGSNYGYT
TRBJ2-7,.,TRBV7-2,ASSLVLPQLVGGEQY
TRBJ2-7,.,TRBV28,ASTAGTYEQY
TRBJ1-2,.,TRBV28,ATAWSNYGYT
TRBJ2-5,.,TRBV7-9,ASSHVPLEVQY
TRBJ1-2,TRBD1,TRBV28,ASRTPGQGNYGYT
TRBJ1-4,.,TRBV21-1,ASRTGTGGDPTFGFNEKLF
TRBJ1-6,.,TRBV7-8,ASSLPGGNSPLH
TRBJ2-2,.,TRBV19,ASSYLGGTGELF
TRBJ2-1,.,TRBV7-3,ASSGIAGSHEQF
TRBJ1-1,.,TRBV7-9,ASSSSGGDTEAF
TRBJ2-2,.,TRBV6-5,ASSGGDTSTGELF